This T cell receptor (beta chain) was sequenced during a study of shared clonotypes between healthy human individuals. Study outcomes and limitations: An expected dependence of interdonor clonotype sharing on sequencing depth was noted.

Deletions cut 6 bases from V and 5 bases from J, with 10 bases between. Germline V lookup: CDR1 SGHVS, CDR2 FQNEAQ. CDR3 length: 12 residues. Assay used: immunoSEQ multiplex PCR; TCRdb lists only in-frame clones, some missing. The sample has millions of clones; about 95% are singletons. Naive-designated CD8 cells lacked CD45RO, were positively enriched for CCR7, and omitted terminally differentiated effector memory CD45RA+ cells. Concerning this clone itself: The target antigen is unknown.

The clonotype was recovered from a man between 18 and 35 years old in good health. Specimen: naive CD8+ T cells sorted from blood. The V and J genes are TRBV7-8 and TRBJ1-2, with a weak D call TRBD1 (5 bases). CDR3 sequence: CASSRGRYGYTF. The CDR3, as DNA: TGTGCCAGCAGTCGGGGGAGGTATGGCTACACCTTC.